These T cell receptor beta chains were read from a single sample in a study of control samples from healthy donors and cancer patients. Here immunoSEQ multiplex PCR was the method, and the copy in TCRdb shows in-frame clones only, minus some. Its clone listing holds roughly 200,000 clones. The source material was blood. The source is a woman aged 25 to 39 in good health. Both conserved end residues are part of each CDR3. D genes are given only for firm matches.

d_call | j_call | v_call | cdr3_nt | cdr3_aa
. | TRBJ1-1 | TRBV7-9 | TGTGCCACCAACCAGCAGGGGAGAGATACTGAAGCTTTCTTT | CATNQQGRDTEAFF
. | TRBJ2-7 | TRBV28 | TGTGCCAGCAGTTTTCAAGTCGAGGGCTACGAGCAGTACTTC | CASSFQVEGYEQYF
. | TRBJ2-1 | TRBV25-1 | TGTGCCAGCAGTGGCCGGATCAGGGCCCTCTCCTACAATGAGCAGTTCTTC | CASSGRIRALSYNEQFF
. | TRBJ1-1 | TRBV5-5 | TGTGCCAGCAAATGGAGGGGAGGTCGGAACACTGAAGCTTTCTTT | CASKWRGGRNTEAFF
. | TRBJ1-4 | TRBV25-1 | TGTGCCTCTTCTGGACAGAATAATGAAAAACTGTTTTTT | CASSGQNNEKLFF
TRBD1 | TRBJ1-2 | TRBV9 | TGTGCCAGCAGCGCCGTTAACAGGGGGAACTATGGCTACACCTTC | CASSAVNRGNYGYTF
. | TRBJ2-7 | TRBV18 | TGTGCCAGCTCACCGGGACTGGCCTCCTACGAGCAGTACTTC | CASSPGLASYEQYF
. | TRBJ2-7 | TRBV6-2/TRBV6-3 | TGTGCCAGCAGTTACCCGGCCTACGAGCAGTACTTC | CASSYPAYEQYF
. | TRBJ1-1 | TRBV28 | TGTGCCAGCAGTTTAAGGGGAGGTGACAGTAGGGGGGGCACTGAAGCTTTCTTT | CASSLRGGDSRGGTEAFF
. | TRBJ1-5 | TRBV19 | TGTGCCAGTAGTATAGTGTCGGGTACCAATCAGCCCCAGCATTTT | CASSIVSGTNQPQHF
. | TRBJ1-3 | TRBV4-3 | TGCGCCAGCAGCCAAGATCTTGGACCTGGGACTGGAAACACCATATATTTT | CASSQDLGPGTGNTIYF
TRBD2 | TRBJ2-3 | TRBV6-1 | TGTGCCAGCAGTGAGCGGGGGGGCCAGGATACGCAGTATTTT | CASSERGGQDTQYF
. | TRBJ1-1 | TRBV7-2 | TGTGCCAGCAGCTTAGGGGTGGATAGGTACACTGAAGCTTTCTTT | CASSLGVDRYTEAFF
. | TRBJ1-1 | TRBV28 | TGTGCCAGCAGTATCCCTCGGGTCCGGAACACTGAAGCTTTCTTT | CASSIPRVRNTEAFF
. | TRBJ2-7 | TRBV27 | TGTGCCAGCAGCATTTCCCGTGTCCCAGCCTACGAGCAGTACTTC | CASSISRVPAYEQYF
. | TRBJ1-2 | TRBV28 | TGTGCCAGCAGTTTATCGGGGCCCGGCTATGGCTACACCTTC | CASSLSGPGYGYTF
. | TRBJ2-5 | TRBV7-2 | TGTGCCAGCAGCTTACCGCACGGCCAAGAGACCCAGTACTTC | CASSLPHGQETQYF
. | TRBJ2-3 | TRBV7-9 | TGTGCCAGCAGCTTAGACGGAGCGACTATCACAGATACGCAGTATTTT | CASSLDGATITDTQYF
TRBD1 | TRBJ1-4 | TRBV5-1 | TGCGCCAGCAGATACAGGGGACGGGAAAAACTGTTTTTT | CASRYRGREKLFF
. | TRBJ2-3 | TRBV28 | TGTGCCAGCAGTCCCCGCTACCCAGATACGCAGTATTTT | CASSPRYPDTQYF
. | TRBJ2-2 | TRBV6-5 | TGTGCCAGCAGTAACCTTCCCACCGGGGAGCTGTTTTTT | CASSNLPTGELFF
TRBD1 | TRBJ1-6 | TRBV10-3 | TGTGCCATCAGGGGGACAGGGGATTTCAATTCACCCCTCCACTTT | CAIRGTGDFNSPLHF
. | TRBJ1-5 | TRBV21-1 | TGCTATCGGGAGCCCCAGCATTTT | CYREPQHF
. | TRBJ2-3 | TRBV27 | TGTGCCAGCACCCCGGGGGGCACAGATACGCAGTATTTT | CASTPGGTDTQYF
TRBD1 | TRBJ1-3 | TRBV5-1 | TGCGCCAGCAGCTTGGAGACAGGGGGCGCCGGAAACACCATATATTTT | CASSLETGGAGNTIYF
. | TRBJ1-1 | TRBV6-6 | TGTGCCAGCAGTTACTCGAGAGGCTCCGGAAACACTGAAGCTTTCTTT | CASSYSRGSGNTEAFF
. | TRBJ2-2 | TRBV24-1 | TGTGCCACCAGTGACAAACAGGAAACCGGGGAGCTGTTTTTT | CATSDKQETGELFF
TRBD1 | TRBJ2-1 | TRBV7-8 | TGTGCCAGCAGCTTATGGACCCACCGGGACAGGGCTTACAATGAGCAGTTCTTC | CASSLWTHRDRAYNEQFF
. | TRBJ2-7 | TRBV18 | TGTGCCAGCTCTATCTCCTACGAGCAGTACTTC | CASSISYEQYF
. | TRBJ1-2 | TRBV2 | TGTGCCAGCAGGACGGACAGCTTTAACCTTAACTATGGCTACACCTTC | CASRTDSFNLNYGYTF
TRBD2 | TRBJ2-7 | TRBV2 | TGTGCCAGCAGATCCGTGCGGGGGGCCTACGAGCAGTACTTC | CASRSVRGAYEQYF
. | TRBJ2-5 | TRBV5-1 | TGCGCCAGCAGCAAACGTCCCCGGACAGATTTACAAGAGACCCAGTACTTC | CASSKRPRTDLQETQYF
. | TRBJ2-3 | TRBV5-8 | TGTGCCAGCAGCTTGGGTGTGGGTTTACTTACAGATACGCAGTATTTT | CASSLGVGLLTDTQYF
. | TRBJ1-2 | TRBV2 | TGTGCCAGCAGTGCCGGGACGGCCTACTATGGCTACACCTTC | CASSAGTAYYGYTF
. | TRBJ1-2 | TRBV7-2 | TGTGCCAGCAGCACAGCGTCGCGGGGGACATATGGCTACACCTTC | CASSTASRGTYGYTF
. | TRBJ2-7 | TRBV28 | TGTGCCAGCCAAGAGGCCTACGAGCAGTACTTC | CASQEAYEQYF
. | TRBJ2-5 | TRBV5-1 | TGCGCCAGCAGCTTGGATACAGGGCGGATCCGAGAGACCCAGTACTTC | CASSLDTGRIRETQYF
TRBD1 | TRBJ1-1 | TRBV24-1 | TGTGCCACCAGTGATTTCCAGGGGGCTGAAGCTTTCTTT | CATSDFQGAEAFF
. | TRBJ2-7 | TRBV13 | TGTGCCAGCAGCTTATCTCCCTACGAGCAGTACTTC | CASSLSPYEQYF
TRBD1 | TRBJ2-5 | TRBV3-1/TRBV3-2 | TGTGCCAGCAGCCCGGGACAGCAAGAGACCCAGTACTTC | CASSPGQQETQYF
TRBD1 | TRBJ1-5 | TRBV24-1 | TGTGCCACCAGCTCCGGGGGGGGACAGAGGATTTATCAGCCCCAGCATTTT | CATSSGGGQRIYQPQHF
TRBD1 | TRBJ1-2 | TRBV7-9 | TGTGCCAGCAGCCAACAAGGGACAGGGGCACCATGGGCTAACTATGGCTACACCTTC | CASSQQGTGAPWANYGYTF
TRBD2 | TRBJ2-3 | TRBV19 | TGTGCCAGTACCAATAATCCCCTAGCGGGGGGAGTAAGCACAGATACGCAGTATTTT | CASTNNPLAGGVSTDTQYF
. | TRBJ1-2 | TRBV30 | TGTGCCTGGACCCACTTAACCGAATATGGCTACACCTTC | CAWTHLTEYGYTF
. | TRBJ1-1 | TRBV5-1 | TGCGCCAGCTGTGCTGGAGGAACAGATGGAGGCACTGAAGCTTTCTTT | CASCAGGTDGGTEAFF
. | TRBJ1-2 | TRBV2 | TGTGCCAGCAGTGGTCACGACAGACTCTATGGCTACACCTTC | CASSGHDRLYGYTF
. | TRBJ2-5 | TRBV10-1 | TGCGCCAGCAGTGACCCGTACCAAGAGACCCAGTACTTC | CASSDPYQETQYF
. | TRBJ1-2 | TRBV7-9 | TGTGCCAGCAGCCGCACAGGGTGGTCTTATGGCTACACCTTC | CASSRTGWSYGYTF
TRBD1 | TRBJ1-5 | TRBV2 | TGTGCCAGCAGTGGACAGGGGACCTCCAATCAGCCCCAGCATTTT | CASSGQGTSNQPQHF
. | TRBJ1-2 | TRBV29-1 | TGCAGCGTTGAAGTTAGGGCGGGCTACACCTTC | CSVEVRAGYTF
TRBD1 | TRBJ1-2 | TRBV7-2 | TGTGCCAGCAGCTTAGACAGGGGGAATGGCTACACCTTC | CASSLDRGNGYTF
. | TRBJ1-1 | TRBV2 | TGTGCCAGACAGGCCAACACTGAAGCTTTCTTT | CARQANTEAFF
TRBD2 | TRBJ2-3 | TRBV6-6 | TGTGCCAGCAACCTAGCGGGGGGGACAGATACGCAGTATTTT | CASNLAGGTDTQYF
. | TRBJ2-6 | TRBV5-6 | TGTGCCAGCAGCTTGGGTCCTCCTACCTACTCTGGGGCCAACGTCCTGACTTTC | CASSLGPPTYSGANVLTF
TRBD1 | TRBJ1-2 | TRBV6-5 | TGTGCCAGCAGCCAGGGACAGGGGGCCTCTGGCTACACCTTC | CASSQGQGASGYTF
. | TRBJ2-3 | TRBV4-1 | TGCGCCAGCACTTTTCCCGGGGATACGCAGTATTTT | CASTFPGDTQYF
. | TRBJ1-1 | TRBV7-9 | TGTGCCAGCAGCTTAGTCTACGGCACTGAAGCTTTCTTT | CASSLVYGTEAFF
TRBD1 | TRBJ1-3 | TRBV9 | TGTGCCAGCAGCGTAGCACAGGGGAACCCTGAGACCGGAAACACCATATATTTT | CASSVAQGNPETGNTIYF
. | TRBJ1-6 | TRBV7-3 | TGTGCCAGCAGCAATGGACAGAATTCACCCCTCCACTTT | CASSNGQNSPLHF